These T cell receptor beta chains were read from a single sample in a study of shared clonotypes between healthy human individuals. The data were produced by immunoSEQ multiplex PCR, yet TCRdb's version contains in-frame clones alone and is incomplete. The sample lists over a million clones, 75% seen once, with over 1.3% in the top ten. Sequences were obtained from memory CD4+ T cells sorted from blood. These receptors originate from a young man in good health. The CDR3 runs from the conserved cysteine through the conserved F or W. A D gene is named only where the DNA matches it firmly. Part of the rows lack a size; the others show once, few, many or a class for expanded clones.

v_gene	abundance	j_gene	d_gene	CDR3nt	CDR3aa
TRBV11-2	few	TRBJ1-4	-	TGTGCCAGCAGCTTAGAGGGAAGAGCAACTAATGAAAAACTGTTTTTT	CASSLEGRATNEKLFF
TRBV6-6	-	TRBJ2-5	-	TGTGCCAGCAGAAAAGAGACAGCGATCCAAGAGACCCAGTACTTC	CASRKETAIQETQYF
TRBV18	-	TRBJ2-4	-	TGTGCCAGCTCACCACTTGCGCCGGGGGCGGACAAAAACATTCAGTACTTC	CASSPLAPGADKNIQYF
TRBV10-2	-	TRBJ2-6	-	TGCGCCAGCTCGGCAGGGGGGAGGTCTGGGGCCAACGTCCTGACTTTC	CASSAGGRSGANVLTF
TRBV19	-	TRBJ2-1	TRBD2	TGTGCCAGTAGCCCTGAGCTCATCAGGGAGGGCTTCGGTTACAATGAGCAGTTCTTC	CASSPELIREGFGYNEQFF
TRBV5-6	-	TRBJ1-1	-	TGTGCCAGCAGCTCCTTTAGGTCGAACACTGAAGCTTTCTTT	CASSSFRSNTEAFF
TRBV10-3	-	TRBJ2-3	-	TGTGCCATCAGTGTATCGTCTGATACGCAGTATTTT	CAISVSSDTQYF
TRBV6-1	-	TRBJ2-7	-	TGTGCCAGCAGTGATCCTCCAGGGACTCACTCCTACGAGCAGTACTTC	CASSDPPGTHSYEQYF
TRBV7-9	few	TRBJ2-1	TRBD2	TGTGCCAGCAGCCCGGGACTAGCGGGCAGCTCCTACAATGAGCAGTTCTTC	CASSPGLAGSSYNEQFF
TRBV4-2	once	TRBJ2-7	TRBD2	TGTGCCAGCAGCCAAGATGGCGCGGGGGGGCAGAAAAGGGCCTACGAGCAGTACTTC	CASSQDGAGGQKRAYEQYF
TRBV6-6	-	TRBJ1-2	TRBD1	TGTGCCAGCAGACTTCAGGGGGAAAAGGGCTACACCTTC	CASRLQGEKGYTF
TRBV5-1	-	TRBJ1-1	TRBD1	TGCGCCAGCAGCCCCAGGACAGGGGAGGACACTGAAGCTTTCTTT	CASSPRTGEDTEAFF
TRBV7-2	-	TRBJ2-7	-	TGTGCCAGCAGCTTAAAGGGGGGAGGGCCCGACGAGCAGTACTTC	CASSLKGGGPDEQYF
TRBV6-1	-	TRBJ2-1	TRBD2	TGTGCCAGCACTGGCGGGAGCTCCTACAATGAGCAGTTCTTC	CASTGGSSYNEQFF
TRBV4-1	few	TRBJ1-3	TRBD1	TGCGCCAGCAGCCAAGAATATCGGGACAGCGCATTTGGAAACACCATATATTTT	CASSQEYRDSAFGNTIYF
TRBV4-1	-	TRBJ1-4	TRBD1	TGCGCCAGCTCCCGAACGGGACAGGGTGCAACTAATGAAAAACTGTTTTTT	CASSRTGQGATNEKLFF
TRBV27	-	TRBJ2-7	-	TGTGCCAGCAGTGACCGACCCTCCGAGCAGTACTTC	CASSDRPSEQYF
TRBV27	-	TRBJ1-6	-	TGTGCCAGCAGTTTAGGGTGGGGCCGTGACTCACCCCTCCACTTT	CASSLGWGRDSPLHF
TRBV5-1	-	TRBJ2-5	TRBD1	TGCGCCAGCAGCCTAGGGACAGTCCCTGGCTGGGAGACCCAGTACTTC	CASSLGTVPGWETQYF
TRBV7-2	-	TRBJ1-2	-	TGTGCCAGCAGCCTAGGTGTGGAGGATAGGGTCTACACCTTC	CASSLGVEDRVYTF
TRBV5-1	-	TRBJ1-4	-	TGCGCCAGCAGCTTGGGTCCGGCAACTAATGAAAAACTGTTTTTT	CASSLGPATNEKLFF
TRBV19	-	TRBJ1-3	TRBD1	TGTGCCAGTAGTATCCGTCAGGGGGTTACTGGAAACACCATATATTTT	CASSIRQGVTGNTIYF
TRBV19	-	TRBJ1-6	-	TGTGCCACCTTTATAGGGAATTCACCCCTCCACTTT	CATFIGNSPLHF
TRBV4-1	once	TRBJ2-5	-	TGCGCCAGCAGCCAAGGACAGAAAGAGACCCAGTACTTC	CASSQGQKETQYF
TRBV13	-	TRBJ2-1	-	TGTGCCAGCAGCTTAGTCTCCCCAAATGAGCAGTTCTTC	CASSLVSPNEQFF
TRBV5-1	-	TRBJ2-5	-	TGCGCCAGCAGCTTGAGCGGGTTTAGGACGGAGACCCAGTACTTC	CASSLSGFRTETQYF
TRBV28	-	TRBJ2-7	-	TGTGCCAGCAGCCCGACAGTTTCCTACGAGCAGTACTTC	CASSPTVSYEQYF
TRBV2	few	TRBJ2-2	TRBD2	TGTGCCAGCAGTGGGGCTAGCGGGGTCGGCGGGGAGCTGTTTTTT	CASSGASGVGGELFF
TRBV6-6	-	TRBJ2-3	TRBD2	TGTGCCAGCAGATCCTATAGCGGGAGGGCCCAAGATACGCAGTATTTT	CASRSYSGRAQDTQYF
TRBV18	-	TRBJ1-2	-	TGTGCCAGCTCACCACCCGGGGGCGTCTATGGCTACACCTTC	CASSPPGGVYGYTF
TRBV6-1	-	TRBJ1-3	-	TGTGCCAGCAGTGGAAACAACAGGCCCCTAGATTTT	CASSGNNRPLDF
TRBV15	-	TRBJ2-2	TRBD1	TGTGCCACCGGACAGGGGGCTAACACCGGGGAGCTGTTTTTT	CATGQGANTGELFF
TRBV7-9	-	TRBJ2-3	-	TGTGCCAGCAGATCCGGGATAGCCACAGATACGCAGTATTTT	CASRSGIATDTQYF
TRBV4-1	-	TRBJ2-1	TRBD2	TGCGCCAGCAGCCAAGAAATCACTAGCGCGGCGTTCTTC	CASSQEITSAAFF
TRBV9	-	TRBJ2-3	TRBD2	TGTGCCAGCACGGCGGGAGTCTACCTCACAGATACGCAGTATTTT	CASTAGVYLTDTQYF
TRBV6-5	-	TRBJ1-6	-	TGTGCCAGCAGTTTAACCTTAACAGGGACGGGGGCACCCCTCCACTTT	CASSLTLTGTGAPLHF
TRBV11-3	-	TRBJ1-1	-	TGTGCCAGCAGCTTAGAGGGGGCAGCTGAAGCTTTCTTT	CASSLEGAAEAFF
TRBV18	-	TRBJ2-5	-	TGTGCCAGCTCACCAGCTCAAGAGACCCAGTACTTC	CASSPAQETQYF
TRBV28	-	TRBJ2-5	TRBD1	TGTGCCAGCAGTGGGACAGACCATTTTGAGACCCAGTACTTC	CASSGTDHFETQYF
TRBV5-1	-	TRBJ2-7	TRBD2	TGCGCCAGCAAGCCAAGCGGGGGGGAACGCTCCTACGAGCAGTACTTC	CASKPSGGERSYEQYF
TRBV6-5	-	TRBJ1-4	TRBD1	TGTGCCAGCCGGACAGGGAAAGTTCTAGGTGAAAAACTGTTTTTT	CASRTGKVLGEKLFF
TRBV15	-	TRBJ1-1	-	TGTGCCACCAGCAGTAGAGGGGGGAACACTGAAGCTTTCTTT	CATSSRGGNTEAFF
TRBV6-4	-	TRBJ1-5	-	TGTGCCAGCAGCAGAGATAGCAATCAGCCCCAGCATTTT	CASSRDSNQPQHF
TRBV19	-	TRBJ1-1	-	TGTGCCAGTAGATTAGGGGGGGAAGCTTTCTTT	CASRLGGEAFF
TRBV10-3	-	TRBJ1-4	TRBD1	TGTGCCATCAGTAAGGGGGCTCCTGGGGAAAAACTGTTTTTT	CAISKGAPGEKLFF
TRBV11-2	-	TRBJ2-7	TRBD1	TGTGCCAGCAGCTCTCGGTTGACAGGGACCTACGAGCAGTACTTC	CASSSRLTGTYEQYF
TRBV2	few	TRBJ2-7	-	TGTGCCAGCAGTCGGGGCCACCTAGCCTCGTACGAGCAGTACTTC	CASSRGHLASYEQYF
TRBV6-6	-	TRBJ2-1	TRBD2	TGTGCCAGCAGGACAACCGGGACTAGCGGCGATGAGCAGTTCTTC	CASRTTGTSGDEQFF
TRBV4-3	few	TRBJ2-1	TRBD2	TGCGCCAGCAGCCAAGAAGCGGGAGGCTCCTACAATGAGCAGTTCTTC	CASSQEAGGSYNEQFF
TRBV5-6	-	TRBJ2-1	TRBD2	TGTGCCAGCAGCCCCTTGAGTCTAGCGGACTCCTACAATGAGCAGTTCTTC	CASSPLSLADSYNEQFF
TRBV11-2	-	TRBJ2-7	-	TGTGCCAGCAGCTGGGACGGCTACGAGCAGTACTTC	CASSWDGYEQYF
TRBV28	-	TRBJ1-5	-	TGTGCCAGCACCCTCTCGGCCTATCAGCCCCAGCATTTT	CASTLSAYQPQHF
TRBV9	-	TRBJ2-6	-	TGTGCCAGCAGCGTAGGAGGCCTCTCTGGGGCCAACGTCCTGACTTTC	CASSVGGLSGANVLTF
TRBV7-2	-	TRBJ2-3	-	TGTGCCAGCAGCTTATTCGTGGGGTTAAATACGCCGGATACGCAGTATTTT	CASSLFVGLNTPDTQYF
TRBV5-3	-	TRBJ1-1	-	TGTGCCAGAAGCGGGCCCCACACGAACACTGAAGCTTTCTTT	CARSGPHTNTEAFF
TRBV30	-	TRBJ1-5	TRBD1	TGTGCCTGGAGTGTAGGCAGGGGGGATCAGCCCCAGCATTTT	CAWSVGRGDQPQHF
TRBV6-6	-	TRBJ1-2	-	TGTGCCAGCATTTCGGGGGGCTATGGCTACACCTTC	CASISGGYGYTF
TRBV6-5	-	TRBJ2-2	-	TGTGCCAGCAATCTAGCGTATGACACCGGGGAGCTGTTTTTT	CASNLAYDTGELFF
TRBV28	-	TRBJ2-7	TRBD1	TGTGCCAGCAGTTTACCTACAGGGGCCTACGAGCAGTACTTC	CASSLPTGAYEQYF